This T cell receptor beta chain is from a study of a mutant IDH1 vaccine in newly diagnosed glioma. V lost 5 bases and J lost 3, with 14 bases in between. The germline CDR1 and CDR2 sequences are MNHEY and SVGAGI. CDR3 length: 15 amino acids. Here immunoSEQ multiplex PCR was the method, and the copy in TCRdb shows in-frame clones only, minus some. The table includes about 66,000 clones, 70% to 85% detected once. The sample's time point: week 11, during vaccination. In the vaccine, a single dose held 300 ug of the mutant IDH1 20-mer peptide, along with topical imiquimod. With regard to this clone: Its antigen is not known.

The sequencing here drew on PBMCs, taken from a glioma patient whose treatment included an IDH1 peptide vaccine. The sequence was collected from a woman between 45 and 65 years old with glioma. This chain connects TRBV6-5 to TRBJ1-5; no clear D. The CDR3 is CASSRGRHINQPQHF. CDR3 DNA sequence: TGTGCCAGCAGTCGGGGTAGACACATCAATCAGCCCCAGCATTTT.